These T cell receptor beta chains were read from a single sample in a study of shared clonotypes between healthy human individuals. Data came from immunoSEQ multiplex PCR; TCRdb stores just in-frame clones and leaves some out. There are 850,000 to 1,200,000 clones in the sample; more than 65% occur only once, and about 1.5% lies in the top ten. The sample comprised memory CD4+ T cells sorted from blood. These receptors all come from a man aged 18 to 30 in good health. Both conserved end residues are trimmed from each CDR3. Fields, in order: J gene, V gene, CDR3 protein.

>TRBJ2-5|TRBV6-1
ASRAQVQETQY
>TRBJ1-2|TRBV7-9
ASSLDIHRIYGYT
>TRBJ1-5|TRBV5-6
ASSRMGVYSNQPQH
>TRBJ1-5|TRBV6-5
ASSYSKAQPQH
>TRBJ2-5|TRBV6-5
ASTQSGTGKTQY
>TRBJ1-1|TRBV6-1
ASSEDRDTEAF
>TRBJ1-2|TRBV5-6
ASSRTGGRGYGYT
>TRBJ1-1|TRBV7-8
ASSFLLEAF
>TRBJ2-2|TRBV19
ASSPRGQGTGELF
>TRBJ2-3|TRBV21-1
ASSCTGGGTDTQY
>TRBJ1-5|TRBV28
ASSSDRAEYGRQPQH
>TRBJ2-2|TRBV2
ASSARDGNTGELF
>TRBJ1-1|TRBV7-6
ASSLHGQGGAEAF
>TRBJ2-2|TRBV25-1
ASSEPRGDTGELF
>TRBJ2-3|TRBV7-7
ASSPLGGNTDTQY